This paragraph reports one TCR beta chain. The RNA, about 0.45 to 1 ug, was put through reverse transcription using random hexamers. Amplification of the TCR beta CDR3 was carried out by immunoSEQ multiplex PCR, which spanned a total of 54 Vbeta and 13 Jbeta segments. Each CDR3 protein gets one entry after TCRdb re-called the immunoSEQ multiplex PCR reads with MiXCR. The sample has more than 150,000 distinct CDR3 sequences; just under 95% are singletons. This entry is derived from a study of CD8 T cells in Susac syndrome. Negative isolation yielded CD4+ and CD8+ T cells, and FACS enriched TEMRA cells. The sequence was collected from a human donor with multiple sclerosis. What was sequenced was CD8+ T cells from PBMCs.

The CDR3 here is CASAGADTQYF. The CDR3 DNA is TGTGCCAGTGCAGGGGCAGATACGCAGTATTTT. This chain links TRBV12-3 or TRBV12-4 with TRBJ2-3, with D perhaps matching TRBD1 (6 bases). The CDR3 has 11 amino acids. V lost 9 bases to trimming and J lost 4 bases, with 8 bases between them.